A single sample is the source of the 30 T cell receptor beta chains below, sequenced in a study of a mutant IDH1 vaccine in newly diagnosed glioma (dated by TCRdb to the early 2020s). The time point label here, explained by the study, means: week 11, during vaccination. Every vaccine dose consisted of 300 ug of a 20-mer mutant IDH1 peptide in Montanide, administered subcutaneously together with topical imiquimod. Library generation was performed with the immunoSEQ multiplex PCR assay. Imported from immuneACCESS, the table was reduced by TCRdb to in-frame sequences with V and J called. These copies leave out some clones; in studies compared against another copy, an unresolved V gene accounts for under half, and the cause of the remainder is not known. The sample includes 40,000 or so clones, with around 83% observed a single time. The ten top clones hold 2% to 2.5% of the sample. Their antigens remain unidentified.

The sample here was PBMCs, taken from a glioma patient whose treatment included an IDH1 peptide vaccine. Receptors originate from a middle-aged man with glioma.

The genes are TRBV19 and TRBJ2-6, with D tentatively TRBD1 (5 bases). CDR1 and CDR2 (germline): LNHDA, SQIVND (reference sequence). Trimming stripped 5 bases from V and 0 bases from J, with 14 bases between. The length of the CDR3 is 17 residues. The CDR3 DNA follows: TGTGCCAGTAGTCGACAGCCGTTAAGCTCTGGGGCCAACGTCCTGACTTTC. This translates into CASSRQPLSSGANVLTF.

The chain links TRBV4-1 to TRBJ2-1, with 9 nucleotides matching TRBD2. The trim removed 1 base at V and 3 bases at J, leaving 19 bases unmatched. The CDR3 is made up of 21 amino acids. Germline CDR1 reads MGHRA; CDR2 reads YSYEKL. The CDR3 spells CASSQVSLAGPAYSGYNEQFF. CDR3 nucleotide sequence: TGCGCCAGCAGCCAAGTTTCCCTAGCGGGACCCGCCTATTCGGGCTACAATGAGCAGTTCTTC.

The CDR3 loop reads CASSSTGDYGYTF. CDR3 sequence (DNA): TGTGCCAGCAGCTCCACAGGAGACTATGGCTACACCTTC. This chain connects TRBV11-2 to TRBJ1-2; tentative D call: TRBD1 (5 bases). The CDR3 covers 13 residues. From germline, CDR1 is SGHAT and CDR2 FQNNGV. The germline V and J ends were trimmed by 4 bases and 3 bases, with 9 bases remaining between them.

This chain's CDR3 is CSVLQNQETQYF. For the CDR3, the DNA is TGCAGCGTTCTACAAAACCAAGAGACCCAGTACTTC. The V and J genes are TRBV29-1 and TRBJ2-5; D remains ambiguous. Germline CDR1 is SQVTM and CDR2 is ANQGSEA. The CDR3 is 12 residues long. Deletions cut 5 bases from V and 0 bases from J, with 7 bases between.

The CDR3 DNA reads TGTGCCAGTAGTATGAGGCAGTACTACGAGCAGTACTTC. Translated, it gives CASSMRQYYEQYF. The chain couples TRBV19 to TRBJ2-7; no reliable D call. V gave up 3 bases and J gave up 3 bases, with 9 bases separating them. The CDR3 totals 13 residues. From germline, CDR1 is LNHDA and CDR2 SQIVND (reference sequence).

J is TRBJ2-7 and V is TRBV15; TRBD2 agrees at 7 bases. This CDR3 region has 13 residues. Germline V gene sequence: CDR1 LNHNV, CDR2 YYDKDF (reference sequence). V dropped 8 bases and J dropped 6; count of bases not matched to a gene: 10. The CDR3 region has the DNA TGTGCCACCTCCAGGACTAGGTGGGCCGAGCAGTACTTC. Translation: CATSRTRWAEQYF.

This clone was seen a single time. The genes are TRBV5-6 and TRBJ2-3, with D tentatively TRBD1 (5 bases). V lost 1 base to trimming and J lost 1 base, with 13 bases between them. The CDR3 is 16 amino acids. CDR1 and CDR2 from the germline V gene are SGHDT and YYEEEE. The CDR3 protein is CASSLTQGIRTDTQYF. CDR3 nucleotides: TGTGCCAGCAGCTTGACCCAGGGTATCCGCACAGATACGCAGTATTTT.

The chain employs TRBV19 and TRBJ1-2, with D hard to call. V was cut by 4 bases and J by 6 bases, with 6 bases left in between. From germline, CDR1 is LNHDA and CDR2 SQIVND (reference sequence). The CDR3 spans 11 residues. The CDR3 region has the DNA TGTGCCAGTAGTAGGAGCCATGGCTACACCTTC. This encodes CASSRSHGYTF.

In DNA, the CDR3 is TGTGCCAGCAGTGATCACCCGGGACAGGGCACAGATACGCAGTATTTT. Amino acids: CASSDHPGQGTDTQYF. The V and J genes are TRBV25-1 and TRBJ2-3; TRBD1 matches 8 bases. This CDR3 has 16 amino acids. CDR1 is MGHDK, CDR2 SYGVNS, per germline. The J segment lost 1 base and the V segment lost 3 bases, leaving 6 bases of the junction unmatched.

The chain employs TRBV4-3 and TRBJ1-3, with D unresolved. Germline CDR1 reads LGHNA; CDR2 reads YSLEER. The CDR3 totals 17 residues. Trimming pared 0 bases from V and 0 bases from J, leaving 12 bases between. The CDR3 reads CASSQERALNSGNTIYF. The CDR3 nucleotides read TGCGCCAGCAGCCAAGAACGAGCTCTTAACTCTGGAAACACCATATATTTT.

This sequence joins TRBV5-1 and TRBJ2-1; 7 nucleotides agree with TRBD1. Germline V lookup: CDR1 SGHRS, CDR2 YFSETQ. The CDR3 extends over 15 amino acids. Trimming at V came to 2 bases and at J to 6 bases, leaving 8 bases not matched to a gene. The CDR3: CASSLRGQFSNEQFF. The CDR3 coding sequence is TGCGCCAGCAGCTTAAGGGGACAGTTTTCCAATGAGCAGTTCTTC.

V is TRBV5-1 and J is TRBJ1-2; no clear D gene. V was cut by 4 bases and J by 3 bases, with 13 bases left in between. CDR1 is SGHRS, CDR2 YFSETQ, per germline. The CDR3 contains 14 residues. Here the CDR3 reads CASSPRGSYYGYTF. The CDR3 nucleotides are TGCGCCAGCAGCCCGCGCGGTTCGTACTATGGCTACACCTTC.

This chain links TRBV5-1 with TRBJ1-4; D is unclear. V lost 0 bases and J 2 bases, leaving 8 bases between the germline ends. CDR1 and CDR2 from the germline V gene are SGHRS and YFSETQ. The CDR3 consists of 15 residues. The CDR3 nucleotides are TGCGCCAGCAGCTTGGCCGTCACGACTAATGAAAAACTGTTTTTT. Protein: CASSLAVTTNEKLFF.

V and J are TRBV5-1 and TRBJ2-1; 8 positions match TRBD2. This CDR3 region has 14 residues. Germline trimming cut 0 bases from V and 9 bases from J; bases unmatched to any gene: 5. Germline values: CDR1 SGHRS, CDR2 YFSETQ. In DNA, the CDR3 is TGCGCCAGCAGCTTGGTTAGCGGGACCACTGAGCAGTTCTTC. The encoded protein is CASSLVSGTTEQFF.

The V gene is TRBV6-5, the J gene TRBJ2-6; D uncertain. Trimming left V 4 bases short and J 0 bases short, with 7 bases between. Germline V gene data show CDR1 as MNHEY and CDR2 as SVGAGI. The CDR3 loop spans 15 amino acids. The chain's CDR3 is CASSSSYSGANVLTF. CDR3 in DNA: TGTGCCAGCAGTTCGAGTTACTCTGGGGCCAACGTCCTGACTTTC.

This chain joins TRBV5-1 and TRBJ2-1; either TRBD1 or TRBD2 may supply D (5 bases each). The CDR3 spans 15 residues. The V and J ends lost 1 base and 6 bases respectively, with 14 bases between them. Germline values: CDR1 SGHRS, CDR2 YFSETQ. The CDR3 sequence is CASSLSRDPPNEQFF. DNA of the CDR3: TGCGCCAGCAGCTTGTCTCGGGACCCCCCCAATGAGCAGTTCTTC.

This rearrangement joins TRBV7-3 to TRBJ2-2; possibly TRBD2 for D (6 bases). Between the trimmed V and J ends, which lost 4 bases and 4 bases, there was a span of 10 bases. CDR1 and CDR2 (germline): SGHTA, FQGTGA. This CDR3 has 14 residues. CDR3 DNA: TGTGCCAGCAGCTCGGAGGGCCCCACCGGGGAGCTGTTTTTT. Its protein is CASSSEGPTGELFF.

This chain uses TRBV28 with TRBJ1-2; TRBD1 is a possible D gene (6 bases). Trimming cost V 8 bases and J 4 bases, with 11 bases left between them. The CDR3 has 12 amino acids. CDR1 and CDR2 (germline): MDHEN, SYDVKM. CDR3 nucleotide sequence: TGTGCCAGCCGGACAGACTTCTATGGCTACACCTTC. It specifies CASRTDFYGYTF.

This chain connects TRBV19 to TRBJ1-3, with a possible D match to TRBD1 (5 bases). Germline-derived CDR1 and CDR2 are LNHDA and SQIVND (reference sequence). This CDR3 has 16 residues. With 2 bases removed from V and 1 base from J, the gap between germline ends came to 12 bases. The CDR3 protein is CASSIPTVRSGNTIYF. CDR3 DNA sequence: TGTGCCAGTAGTATACCGACAGTTCGATCTGGAAACACCATATATTTT.

V usage is TRBV2 and J usage is TRBJ1-3, with 7 positions matching TRBD1. With V trimmed by 6 bases and J by 3 bases, 8 bases remained unmatched. This CDR3 has 15 amino acids. Per the germline V gene, CDR1 is SNHLY and CDR2 is FYNNEI. The CDR3 bases are TGTGCCAGCAGCCCCAGGGGGGCAGGTGGAAACACCATATATTTT. Its protein is CASSPRGAGGNTIYF.

The V gene is TRBV5-6, the J gene TRBJ1-1; D call uncertain. Germline lookup yields CDR1 SGHDT and CDR2 YYEEEE. Trimming cost V 6 bases and J 0 bases, with 12 bases left between them. The CDR3 consists of 14 residues. Written as DNA, the CDR3 is TGTGCCAGCATCCTCCCAGAAATGAACACTGAAGCTTTCTTT. As protein: CASILPEMNTEAFF.

This clone came up once. The rearrangement uses TRBV5-1 and TRBJ2-3; TRBD2 matches at 8 bases. CDR3 length: 16 amino acids. CDR1 is SGHRS and CDR2 is YFSETQ in the germline V gene. The V segment lost 1 base and the J segment 1 base; nucleotides outside the gene matches: 5. The CDR3 coding sequence is TGCGCCAGCAGCTTGTTCAGCGGGAGACGCACAGATACGCAGTATTTT. It yields the protein CASSLFSGRRTDTQYF. The entire variable domain, with the rest obtained from reference TRBV5-1 and TRBJ2-3, is as follows: KAGVTQTPRYLIKTRGQQVTLSCSPISGHRSVSWYQQTPGQGLQFLFEYFSETQRNKGNFPGRFSGRQFSNSRSEMNVSTLELGDSALYLCASSLFSGRRTDTQYFGPGTRLTVL.

The genes are TRBV5-1 and TRBJ2-6; no firm D call. Germline CDR1 reads SGHRS; CDR2 reads YFSETQ. CDR3 length equals 16 residues. V gave up 2 bases and J gave up 0 bases, with 9 bases separating them. In DNA form, the CDR3 reads TGCGCCAGCAGCTTTGCTGGAAGCTCTGGGGCCAACGTCCTGACTTTC. Translating it yields CASSFAGSSGANVLTF.

The chain joins TRBV9 to TRBJ1-4, with D maybe TRBD1 (5 bases). V was pared by 2 bases and J by 0 bases, with 11 bases between. This CDR3 spans 16 amino acids. Germline V gives CDR1 SGDLS, CDR2 YYNGEE. The CDR3 spells CASSVRGSATNEKLFF. The DNA of the CDR3 is TGTGCCAGCAGCGTTCGGGGGTCTGCAACTAATGAAAAACTGTTTTTT. Variable domain in full (rest from reference TRBV9 and TRBJ1-4): DSGVTQTPKHLITATGQRVTLRCSPRSGDLSVYWYQQSLDQGLQFLIQYYNGEERAKGNILERFSAQQFPDLHSELNLSSLELGDSALYFCASSVRGSATNEKLFFGSGTQLSVL.

This clone was detected only a few times. The V and J genes are TRBV19 and TRBJ1-4; no clear D. Between the trimmed V and J ends, which lost 3 bases and 4 bases, there was a span of 15 bases. This CDR3 comprises 16 residues. CDR1 LNHDA and CDR2 SQIVND come from the germline V gene (reference sequence). The CDR3 DNA reads as TGTGCCAGTAGTATCCATGGTGTGACGGGTAATGAAAAACTGTTTTTT. Protein sequence: CASSIHGVTGNEKLFF.

This chain links TRBV2 with TRBJ1-1; TRBD1 is a possible D gene (6 bases). V was pared by 4 bases and J by 4 bases, with 10 bases between. The germline gives CDR1 SNHLY, CDR2 FYNNEI. This CDR3 has 13 amino acids. CDR3 region: CASSAEGVTEAFF. Here the CDR3 DNA reads TGTGCCAGCAGTGCAGAGGGGGTCACTGAAGCTTTCTTT.

The table lists this clone with a few counts. The chain couples TRBV27 to TRBJ1-5; D gene uncertain. The ends were cut back, 5 bases at V and 1 base at J, with 15 bases in the middle. This CDR3 spans 16 amino acids. CDR1 MNHEY and CDR2 SMNVEV come from the germline V gene (reference sequence). The CDR3 DNA sequence: TGTGCCAGCAGTACATTCAAGTTAGGGAGCAATCAGCCCCAGCATTTT. Encoded protein: CASSTFKLGSNQPQHF.

This clone was observed a single time. The chain links TRBV7-2 to TRBJ1-2, with D hard to call. The CDR3 covers 12 residues. Germline loops: CDR1 SGHTA, CDR2 FQGNSA. V dropped 3 bases and J dropped 5 bases, with 7 bases sitting between them. DNA for the CDR3: TGTGCCAGCAGCTTGGACCTGTATGGCTACACCTTC. It yields the protein CASSLDLYGYTF.

The chain couples TRBV18 to TRBJ1-5; D uncertain. Germline V lookup: CDR1 KGHSH, CDR2 LQKENI. The CDR3 is 13 amino acids. V lost 6 bases, J lost 8 bases, and 14 bases lay in between. The CDR3 here is CASSPQFGKPQHF. The CDR3 DNA is TGTGCCAGCTCCCCCCAGTTTGGGAAGCCCCAGCATTTT.

The rearrangement links TRBV5-1 to TRBJ2-1; D unclear. V was shortened by 0 bases and J by 10 bases, with 17 bases between the two germline ends. Germline assignment: CDR1 SGHRS and CDR2 YFSETQ. The CDR3 runs to 15 residues. This chain's CDR3 is CASSLGTLSVSEQFF. CDR3 DNA sequence: TGCGCCAGCAGCTTGGGTACCCTTTCTGTGTCCGAGCAGTTCTTC.